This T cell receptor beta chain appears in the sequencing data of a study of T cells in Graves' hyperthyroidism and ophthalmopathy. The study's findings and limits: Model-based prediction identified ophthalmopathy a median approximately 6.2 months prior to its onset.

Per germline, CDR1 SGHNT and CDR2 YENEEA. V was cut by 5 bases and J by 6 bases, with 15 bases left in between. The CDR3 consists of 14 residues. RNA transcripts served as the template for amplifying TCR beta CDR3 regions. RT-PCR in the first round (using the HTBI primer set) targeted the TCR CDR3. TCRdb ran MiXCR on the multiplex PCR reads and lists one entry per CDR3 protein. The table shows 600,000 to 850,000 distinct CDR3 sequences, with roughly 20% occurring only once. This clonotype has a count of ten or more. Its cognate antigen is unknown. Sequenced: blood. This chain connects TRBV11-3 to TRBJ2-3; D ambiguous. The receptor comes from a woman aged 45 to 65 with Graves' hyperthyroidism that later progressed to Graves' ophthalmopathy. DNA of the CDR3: TGTGCCAGCAGCCTAGGGCCCGCGTTGGATACGCAGTATTTT. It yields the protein CASSLGPALDTQYF.